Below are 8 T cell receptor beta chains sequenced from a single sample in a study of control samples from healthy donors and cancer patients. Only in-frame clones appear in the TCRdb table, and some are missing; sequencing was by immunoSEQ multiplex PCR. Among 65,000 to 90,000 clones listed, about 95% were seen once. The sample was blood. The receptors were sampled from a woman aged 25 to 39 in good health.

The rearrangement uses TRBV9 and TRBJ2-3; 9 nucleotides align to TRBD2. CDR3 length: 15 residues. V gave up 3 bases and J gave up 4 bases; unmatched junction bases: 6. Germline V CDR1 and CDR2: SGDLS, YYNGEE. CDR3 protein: CASSGNSGGPDTQYF. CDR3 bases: TGTGCCAGCAGCGGAAATAGCGGGGGCCCAGATACGCAGTATTTT.

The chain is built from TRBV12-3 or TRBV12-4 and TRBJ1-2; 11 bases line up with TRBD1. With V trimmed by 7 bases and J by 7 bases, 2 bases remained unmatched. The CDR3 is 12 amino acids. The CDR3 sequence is CASTGQGVGYTF. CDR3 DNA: TGTGCCAGCACGGGACAGGGGGTTGGCTACACCTTC.

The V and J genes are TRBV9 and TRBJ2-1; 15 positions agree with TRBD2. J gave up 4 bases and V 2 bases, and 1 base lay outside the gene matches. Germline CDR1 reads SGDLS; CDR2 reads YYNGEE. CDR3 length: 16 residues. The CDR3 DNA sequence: TGTGCCAGCAGCGTGGGGACTAGCGGGGGGTACAATGAGCAGTTCTTC. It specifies CASSVGTSGGYNEQFF.

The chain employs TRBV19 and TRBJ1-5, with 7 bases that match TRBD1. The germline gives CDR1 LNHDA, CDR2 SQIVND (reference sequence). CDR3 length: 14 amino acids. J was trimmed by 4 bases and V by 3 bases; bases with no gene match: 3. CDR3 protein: CASSIRDRNQPQHF. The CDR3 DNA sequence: TGTGCCAGTAGTATTAGGGACAGAAATCAGCCCCAGCATTTT.

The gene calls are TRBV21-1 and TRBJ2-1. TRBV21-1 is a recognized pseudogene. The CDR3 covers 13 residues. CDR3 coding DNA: TGTGCCAGCAGCGCCCGCCGTAGGGTAGGGCAGTTCTTC. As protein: CASSARRRVGQFF.

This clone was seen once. This CDR3 is CASSGPVEAFF. CDR3 DNA sequence: TGTGCCAGCAGCGGACCCGTGGAAGCTTTCTTT. The J gene is TRBJ1-1, the V gene TRBV2; no firm D call. The CDR3 has 11 residues. Trimming took 6 bases from V and 8 from J, leaving 10 bases between them. Germline V CDR1 and CDR2: SNHLY, FYNNEI. The full variable domain, its missing parts supplied by reference TRBV2 and TRBJ1-1, is EPEVTQTPSHQVTQMGQEVILRCVPISNHLYFYWYRQILGQKVEFLVSFYNNEISEKSEIFDDQFSVERPDGSNFTLKIRSTKLEDSAMYFCASSGPVEAFFGQGTRLTVV.

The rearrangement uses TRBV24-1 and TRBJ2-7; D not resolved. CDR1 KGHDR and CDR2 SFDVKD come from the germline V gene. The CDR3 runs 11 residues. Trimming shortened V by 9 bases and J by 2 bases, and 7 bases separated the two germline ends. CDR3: CATSGPYEQYF. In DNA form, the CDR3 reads TGTGCCACCTCCGGGCCCTACGAGCAGTACTTC.

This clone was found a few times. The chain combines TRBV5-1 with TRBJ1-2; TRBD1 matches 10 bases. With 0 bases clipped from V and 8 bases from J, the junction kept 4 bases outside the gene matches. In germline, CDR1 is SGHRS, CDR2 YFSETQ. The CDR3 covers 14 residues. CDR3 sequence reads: CASSLGDRGGGYTF. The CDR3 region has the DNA TGCGCCAGCAGCTTGGGGGACAGGGGCGGCGGCTACACCTTC. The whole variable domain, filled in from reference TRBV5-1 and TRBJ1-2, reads KAGVTQTPRYLIKTRGQQVTLSCSPISGHRSVSWYQQTPGQGLQFLFEYFSETQRNKGNFPGRFSGRQFSNSRSEMNVSTLELGDSALYLCASSLGDRGGGYTFGSGTRLTVV.